A single sample is the source of the 5 T cell receptor beta chains below, sequenced in a study of graft-versus-host responses after intestinal transplantation. Antigens for these TCRs are unknown. The assay was immunoSEQ multiplex PCR, and TCRdb's table has in-frame clones only and misses some. The sample has some 40,000 clones; over 90% are singletons. The material was unstimulated CD8+ T cells sorted from spleen or lymph node cells, obtained before transplant. These receptors were obtained from a human donor who was the organ donor for an intestinal transplant.

The chain combines TRBV19 with TRBJ2-7, with a tentative D call TRBD1 (6 bases). Per germline, CDR1 LNHDA and CDR2 SQIVND (reference sequence). The V end was cut by 3 bases, the J end by 2 bases, with 11 bases between. CDR3 length equals 14 residues. The CDR3 region has the DNA TGTGCCAGTAGTATGACAGGTCGTGCCTACGAGCAGTACTTC. Translated: CASSMTGRAYEQYF.

The rearrangement uses TRBV7-9 and TRBJ2-5; 9 bases are a match to TRBD1. The J call may not be correct, given that the DNA end is closer to TRBJ2-7. Germline V gene data show CDR1 as SEHNR and CDR2 as FQNEAQ (reference sequence). There are 15 residues in the CDR3. CDR3 sequence reads: CASSLKGQGFYEQYF. In DNA, the CDR3 is TGTGCCAGCAGCTTAAAAGGACAGGGGTTCTACGAGCAGTACTTC.

This chain links TRBV27 with TRBJ2-7; 11 positions match TRBD1. The length of the CDR3 is 16 residues. Germline V lookup: CDR1 MNHEY, CDR2 SMNVEV (reference sequence). Trimming removed 0 bases from V and 5 bases from J; junction bases left unmatched: 6. DNA of the CDR3: TGTGCCAGCAGTTTATCCCGGACAGGGGGCAGCGACGAGCAGTACTTC. This codes for CASSLSRTGGSDEQYF.

The V and J genes are TRBV11-3 and TRBJ1-1; D not certain. Germline-derived CDR1 and CDR2 are SGHNT and YENEEA. Trimming stripped 8 bases from V and 1 base from J, with 8 bases between. CDR3 length: 12 residues. For the CDR3, the DNA is TGTGCCAGCCCTACGGGGAACACTGAAGCTTTCTTT. Translation gives CASPTGNTEAFF.

This rearrangement joins TRBV7-2 to TRBJ2-7; 12 bases agree with TRBD2. Germline assignment: CDR1 SGHTA and CDR2 FQGNSA. Unmatched junction bases numbered 2, after V lost 1 base and J lost 10 bases. This CDR3 contains 13 residues. The CDR3 DNA follows: TGTGCCAGCAGCTTAGGACTAGCGGGAGATCAGTACTTC. Translation: CASSLGLAGDQYF.